This TCR beta chain was retrieved from a study of radiation and T cells in renal cell carcinoma. Study-wide context: Nephrectomy followed 15 Gy stereotactic body radiation by 4 weeks.

Sequencing was performed with immunoSEQ multiplex PCR; in TCRdb, only in-frame clones are kept and a portion is missing. The sample has 150,000 or so clones, less than 90% seen once; the top ten hold around 4.1%. V shed 0 bases and J shed 7 bases, with 13 bases lying between them. The V gene's germline CDR1 is LNHNV and CDR2 YYDKDF (reference sequence). This CDR3 has 16 amino acids. Time point given: baseline pretreatment blood. Treatment given: 15 Gy SBRT to primary tumor, nephrectomy 4 weeks later. Serial blood draws occurred at baseline and 2 and 4 weeks post-SBRT. Source: blood, taken from a patient whose treatment included radiotherapy and nephrectomy. The sequence was collected from a woman aged 65 to 85 with renal cell carcinoma. J is TRBJ1-6 and V is TRBV15; D unclear. This chain's CDR3 is CATSRDGRSNNSPLHF. CDR3 DNA: TGTGCCACCAGCAGAGATGGCCGGTCGAACAATTCACCCCTCCACTTT.